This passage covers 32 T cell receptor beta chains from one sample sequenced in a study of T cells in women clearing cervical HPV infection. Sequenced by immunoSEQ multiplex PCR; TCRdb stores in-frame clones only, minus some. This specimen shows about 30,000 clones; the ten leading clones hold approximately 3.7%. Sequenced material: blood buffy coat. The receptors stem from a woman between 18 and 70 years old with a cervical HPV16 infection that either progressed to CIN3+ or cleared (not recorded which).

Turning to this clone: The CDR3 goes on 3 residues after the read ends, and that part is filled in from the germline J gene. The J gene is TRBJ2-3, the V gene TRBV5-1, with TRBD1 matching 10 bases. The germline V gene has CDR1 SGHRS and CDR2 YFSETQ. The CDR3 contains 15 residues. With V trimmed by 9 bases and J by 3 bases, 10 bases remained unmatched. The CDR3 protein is CATGNGDRGTDTQYF. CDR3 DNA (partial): TGCGCCACCGGTAATGGGGACAGGGGAACAGATACG.

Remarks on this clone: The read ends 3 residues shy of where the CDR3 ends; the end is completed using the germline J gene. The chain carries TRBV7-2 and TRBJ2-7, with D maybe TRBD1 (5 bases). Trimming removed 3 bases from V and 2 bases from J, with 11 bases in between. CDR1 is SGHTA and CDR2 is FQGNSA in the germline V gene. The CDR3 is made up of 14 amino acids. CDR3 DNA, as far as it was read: TGTGCCAGCAGCTTTTGGGGCGGAACCTACGAG. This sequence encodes CASSFWGGTYE. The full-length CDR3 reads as CASSFWGGTYEQYF.

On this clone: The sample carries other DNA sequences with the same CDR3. CDR3 amino acids: CASSYRAGLQETQYF. CDR3 DNA, as far as it was read: TGCGCCAGCAGTTACCGAGCGGGACTACAAGAGACC. This rearrangement joins TRBV5-1 to TRBJ2-5, with 7 positions matching TRBD2. The CDR3 end lies 3 residues beyond the end of the read and is filled in from the germline J gene. Per the germline V gene, CDR1 is SGHRS and CDR2 is YFSETQ. There are 15 residues in the CDR3. V lost 5 bases to trimming and J lost 2 bases; unmatched junction nucleotides: 9.

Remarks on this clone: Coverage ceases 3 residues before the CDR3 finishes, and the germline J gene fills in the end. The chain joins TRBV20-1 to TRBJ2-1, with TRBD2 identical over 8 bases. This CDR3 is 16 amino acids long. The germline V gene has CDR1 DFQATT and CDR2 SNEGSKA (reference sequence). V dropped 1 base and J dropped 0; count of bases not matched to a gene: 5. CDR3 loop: CSARVVGRGSYNEQFF. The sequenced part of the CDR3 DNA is TGCAGTGCTAGAGTGGTCGGGAGGGGCTCCTACAATGAG.

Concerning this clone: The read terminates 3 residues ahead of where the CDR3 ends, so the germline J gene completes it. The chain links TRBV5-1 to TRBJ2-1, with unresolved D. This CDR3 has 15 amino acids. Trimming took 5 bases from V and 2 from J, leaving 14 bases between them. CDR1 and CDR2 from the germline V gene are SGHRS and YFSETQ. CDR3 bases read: TGCGCCAGCAGGGTGTCCCCGACTCCCTACAATGAG. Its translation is CASRVSPTPYNE. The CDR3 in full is CASRVSPTPYNEQFF.

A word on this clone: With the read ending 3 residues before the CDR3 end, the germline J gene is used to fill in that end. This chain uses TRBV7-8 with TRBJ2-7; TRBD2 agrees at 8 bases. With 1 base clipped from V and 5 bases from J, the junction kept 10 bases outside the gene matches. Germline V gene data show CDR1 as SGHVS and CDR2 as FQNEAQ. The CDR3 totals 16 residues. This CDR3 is CASSLVLAGGVDEQYF. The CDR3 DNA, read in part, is TGTGCCAGCAGCTTAGTTCTGGCGGGAGGCGTCGACGAG.

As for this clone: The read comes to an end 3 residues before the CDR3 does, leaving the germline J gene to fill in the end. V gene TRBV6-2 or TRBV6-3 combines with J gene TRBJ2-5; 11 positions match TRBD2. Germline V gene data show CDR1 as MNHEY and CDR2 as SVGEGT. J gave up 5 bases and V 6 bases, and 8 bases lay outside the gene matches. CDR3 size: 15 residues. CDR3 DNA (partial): TGTGCCAGCAGGGGACTAGCGGAAATAAGGGAGACC. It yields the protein CASRGLAEIRET. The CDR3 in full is CASRGLAEIRETQYF.

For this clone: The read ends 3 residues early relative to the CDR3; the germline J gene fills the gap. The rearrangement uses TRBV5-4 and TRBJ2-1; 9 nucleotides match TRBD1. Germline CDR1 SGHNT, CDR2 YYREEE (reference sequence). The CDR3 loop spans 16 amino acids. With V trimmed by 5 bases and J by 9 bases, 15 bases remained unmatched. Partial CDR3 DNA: TGTGCCAGCAGTCTACCCGGACAGGGGCTGATCAGTGAG. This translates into CASSLPGQGLISE. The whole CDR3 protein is CASSLPGQGLISEQFF.

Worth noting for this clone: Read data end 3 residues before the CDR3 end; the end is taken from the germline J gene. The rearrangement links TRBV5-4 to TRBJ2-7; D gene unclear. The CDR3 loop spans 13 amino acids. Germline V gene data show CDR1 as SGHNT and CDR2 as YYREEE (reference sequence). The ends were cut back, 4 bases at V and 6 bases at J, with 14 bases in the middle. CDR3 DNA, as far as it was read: TGTGCCAGCAGCCCTCCTCCTAGACGCGAG. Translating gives CASSPPPRRE. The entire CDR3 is CASSPPPRREQYF.

The CDR3 loop reads CASRYGPIQAYTEAFF. CDR3 DNA, as far as it was read: TGTGCCAGCAGATACGGACCGATACAGGCGTACACTGAA. The rearrangement joins TRBV2 to TRBJ1-1; weak D call: TRBD1 (5 bases). The read finishes 3 residues shy of the CDR3 end, and the germline J gene is used to complete it. The V end lost 6 bases, the J end lost 3 bases, and 20 bases lay between the germline ends. Germline V gene lookup returns CDR1 SNHLY and CDR2 FYNNEI. The CDR3 loop spans 16 amino acids.

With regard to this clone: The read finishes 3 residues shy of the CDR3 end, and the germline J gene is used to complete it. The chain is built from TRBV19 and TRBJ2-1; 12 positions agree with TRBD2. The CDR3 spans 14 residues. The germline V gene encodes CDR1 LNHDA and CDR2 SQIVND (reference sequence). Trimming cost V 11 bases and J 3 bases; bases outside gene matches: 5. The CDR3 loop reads CASRLAGDYNEQFF. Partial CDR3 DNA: TGTGCCTCAAGACTAGCGGGAGACTACAATGAG.

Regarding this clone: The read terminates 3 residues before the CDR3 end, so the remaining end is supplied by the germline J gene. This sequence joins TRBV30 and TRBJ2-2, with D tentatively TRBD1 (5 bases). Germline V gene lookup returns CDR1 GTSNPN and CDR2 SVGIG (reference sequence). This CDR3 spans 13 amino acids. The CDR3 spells CAWTLSGANVLFF. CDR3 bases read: TGTGCCTGGACTCTATCTGGGGCCAACGTG.

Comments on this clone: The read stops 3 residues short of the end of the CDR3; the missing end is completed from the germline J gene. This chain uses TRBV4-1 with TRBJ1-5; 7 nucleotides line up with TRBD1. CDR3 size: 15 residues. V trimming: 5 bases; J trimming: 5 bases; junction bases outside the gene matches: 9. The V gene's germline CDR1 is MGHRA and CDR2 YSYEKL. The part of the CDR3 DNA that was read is TGCGCCAGCAGCTACGGAGCAGGGGGAGATCAGCCC. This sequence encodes CASSYGAGGDQP. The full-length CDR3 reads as CASSYGAGGDQPQHF.

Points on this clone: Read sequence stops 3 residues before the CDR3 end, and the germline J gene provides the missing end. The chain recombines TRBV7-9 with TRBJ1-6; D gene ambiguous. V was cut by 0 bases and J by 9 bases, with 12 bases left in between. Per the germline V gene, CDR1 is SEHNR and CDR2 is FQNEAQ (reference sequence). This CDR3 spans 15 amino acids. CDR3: CASSLAGPSVSPLHF. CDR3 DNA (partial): TGTGCCAGCAGCTTAGCAGGCCCCAGCGTTTCACCC.

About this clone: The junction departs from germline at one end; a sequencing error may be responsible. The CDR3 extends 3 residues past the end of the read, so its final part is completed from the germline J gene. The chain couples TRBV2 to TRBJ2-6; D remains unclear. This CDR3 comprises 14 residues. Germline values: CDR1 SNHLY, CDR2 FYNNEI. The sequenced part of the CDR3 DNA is TGTGCCCGCAGAAGCATCTCTGGGGCCAACGTC. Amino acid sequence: CARRSISGANV. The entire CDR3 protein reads CARRSISGANVLTF. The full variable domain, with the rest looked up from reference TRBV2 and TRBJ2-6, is EPEVTQTPSHQVTQMGQEVILRCVPISNHLYFYWYRQILGQKVEFLVSFYNNEISEKSEIFDDQFSVERPDGSNFTLKIRSTKLEDSAMYFCARRSISGANVLTFGAGSRLTVL.

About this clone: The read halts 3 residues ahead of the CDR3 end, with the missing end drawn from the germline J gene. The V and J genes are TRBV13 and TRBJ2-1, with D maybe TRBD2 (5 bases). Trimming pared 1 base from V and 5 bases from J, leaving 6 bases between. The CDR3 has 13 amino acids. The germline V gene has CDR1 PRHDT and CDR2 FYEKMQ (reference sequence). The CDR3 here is CASSLELDNEQFF. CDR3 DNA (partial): TGTGCCAGCAGCTTAGAACTAGACAATGAG.

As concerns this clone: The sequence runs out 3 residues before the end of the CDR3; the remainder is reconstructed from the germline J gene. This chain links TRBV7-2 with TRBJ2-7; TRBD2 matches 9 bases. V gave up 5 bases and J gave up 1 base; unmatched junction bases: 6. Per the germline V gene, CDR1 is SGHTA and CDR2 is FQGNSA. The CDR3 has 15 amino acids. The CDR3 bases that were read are TGTGCCAGCAGCCCACCGGGACTAGCATCCTACGAG. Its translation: CASSPPGLASYE. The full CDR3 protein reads CASSPPGLASYEQYF.

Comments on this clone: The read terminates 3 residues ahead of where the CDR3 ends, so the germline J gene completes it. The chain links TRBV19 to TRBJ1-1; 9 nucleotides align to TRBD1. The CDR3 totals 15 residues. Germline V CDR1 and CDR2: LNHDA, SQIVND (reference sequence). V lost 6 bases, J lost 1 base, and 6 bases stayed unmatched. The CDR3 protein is CASRGRDRANTEAFF. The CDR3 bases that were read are TGTGCCAGTAGGGGCCGGGACAGGGCGAACACTGAA.

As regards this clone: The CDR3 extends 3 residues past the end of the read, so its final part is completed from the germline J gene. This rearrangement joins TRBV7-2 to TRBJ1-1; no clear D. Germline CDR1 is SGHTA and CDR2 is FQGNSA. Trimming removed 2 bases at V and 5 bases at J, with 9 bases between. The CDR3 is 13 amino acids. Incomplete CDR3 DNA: TGTGCCAGCAGCTTACCTTCACTGACTGAA. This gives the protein CASSLPSLTE. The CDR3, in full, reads CASSLPSLTEAFF.

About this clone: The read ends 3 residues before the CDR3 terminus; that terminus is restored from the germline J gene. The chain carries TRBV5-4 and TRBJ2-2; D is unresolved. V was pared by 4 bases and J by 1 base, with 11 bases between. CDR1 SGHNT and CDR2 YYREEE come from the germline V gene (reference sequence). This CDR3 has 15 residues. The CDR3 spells CASSAHSGNTGELFF. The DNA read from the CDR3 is TGTGCCAGCAGCGCACATTCGGGGAACACCGGGGAG. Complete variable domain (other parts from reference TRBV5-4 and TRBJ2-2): ETGVTQSPTHLIKTRGQQVTLRCSSQSGHNTVSWYQQALGQGPQFIFQYYREEENGRGNFPPRFSGLQFPNYSSELNVNALELDDSALYLCASSAHSGNTGELFFGEGSRLTVL.

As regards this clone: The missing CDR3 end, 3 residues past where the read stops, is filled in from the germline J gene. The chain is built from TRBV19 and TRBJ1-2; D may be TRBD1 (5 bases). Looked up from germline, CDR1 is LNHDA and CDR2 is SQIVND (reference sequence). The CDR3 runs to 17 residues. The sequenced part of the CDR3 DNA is TGTGCCAGTAGTGTACCCGGGACTAGCGGGAGAGCAGATACC. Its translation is CASSVPGTSGRADT. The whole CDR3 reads CASSVPGTSGRADTYTF. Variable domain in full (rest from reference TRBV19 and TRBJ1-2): DGGITQSPKYLFRKEGQNVTLSCEQNLNHDAMYWYRQDPGQGLRLIYYSQIVNDFQKGDIAEGYSVSREKKESFPLTVTSAQKNPTAFYLCASSVPGTSGRADTYTFGSGTRLTVV.

CDR3 loop: CASTGTHSSYEQYF. The part of the CDR3 DNA that was read is TGCGCCAGCACCGGGACACACAGCTCCTACGAG. The V and J genes are TRBV5-1 and TRBJ2-7; tentative D call: TRBD1 (6 bases). With the read ending 3 residues before the CDR3 end, the germline J gene is used to fill in that end. Germline CDR1 is SGHRS and CDR2 is YFSETQ. CDR3 length equals 14 residues. V lost 6 bases and J lost 0, with 13 bases in between. The complete variable domain, with remaining parts taken from reference TRBV5-1 and TRBJ2-7, reads KAGVTQTPRYLIKTRGQQVTLSCSPISGHRSVSWYQQTPGQGLQFLFEYFSETQRNKGNFPGRFSGRQFSNSRSEMNVSTLELGDSALYLCASTGTHSSYEQYFGPGTRLTVT.

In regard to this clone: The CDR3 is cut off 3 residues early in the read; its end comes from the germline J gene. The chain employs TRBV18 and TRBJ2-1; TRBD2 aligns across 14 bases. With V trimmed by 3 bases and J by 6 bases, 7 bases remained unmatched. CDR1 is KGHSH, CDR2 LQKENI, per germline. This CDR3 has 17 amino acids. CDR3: CASSPNVGTSGSNEQFF. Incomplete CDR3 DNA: TGTGCCAGCTCACCGAACGTCGGGACTAGCGGGAGCAATGAG.

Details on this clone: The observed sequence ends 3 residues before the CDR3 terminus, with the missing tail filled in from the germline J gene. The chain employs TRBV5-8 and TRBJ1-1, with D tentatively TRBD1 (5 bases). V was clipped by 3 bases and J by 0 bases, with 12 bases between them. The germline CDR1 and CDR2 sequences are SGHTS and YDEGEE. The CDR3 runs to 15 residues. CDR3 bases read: TGTGCCAGCAGCTGGGGCCGTGGGATGAACACTGAA. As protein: CASSWGRGMNTE. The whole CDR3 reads CASSWGRGMNTEAFF.

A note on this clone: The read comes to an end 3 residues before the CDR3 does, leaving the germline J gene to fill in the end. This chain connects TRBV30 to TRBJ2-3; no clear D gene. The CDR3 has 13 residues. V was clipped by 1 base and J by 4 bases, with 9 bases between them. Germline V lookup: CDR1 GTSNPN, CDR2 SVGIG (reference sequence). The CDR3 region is CAWSARGSDTQYF. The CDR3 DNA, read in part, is TGTGCCTGGAGTGCCCGAGGCTCAGATACG.

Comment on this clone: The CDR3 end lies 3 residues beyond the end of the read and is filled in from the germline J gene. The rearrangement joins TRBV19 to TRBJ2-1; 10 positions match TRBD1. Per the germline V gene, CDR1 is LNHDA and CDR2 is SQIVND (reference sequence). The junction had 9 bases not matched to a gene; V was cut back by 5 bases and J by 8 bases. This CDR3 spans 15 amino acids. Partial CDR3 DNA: TGTGCCAGTAGTTTTCGACAGGGGGCTATTTATGAG. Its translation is CASSFRQGAIYE. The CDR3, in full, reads CASSFRQGAIYEQFF.

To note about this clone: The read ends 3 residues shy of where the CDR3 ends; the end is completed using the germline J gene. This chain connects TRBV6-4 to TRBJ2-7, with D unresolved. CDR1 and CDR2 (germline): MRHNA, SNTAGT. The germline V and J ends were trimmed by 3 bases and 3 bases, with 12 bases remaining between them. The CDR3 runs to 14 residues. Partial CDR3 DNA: TGTGCCAGCAGTGAGGCCGGGTACATCTACGAG. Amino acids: CASSEAGYIYE. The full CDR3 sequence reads CASSEAGYIYEQYF.

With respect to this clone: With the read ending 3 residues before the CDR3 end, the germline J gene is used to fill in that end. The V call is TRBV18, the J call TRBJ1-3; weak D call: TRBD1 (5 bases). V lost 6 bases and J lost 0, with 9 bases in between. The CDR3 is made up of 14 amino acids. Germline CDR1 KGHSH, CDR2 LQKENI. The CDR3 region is CASSQDISGNTIYF. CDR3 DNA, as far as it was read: TGTGCCAGCTCGCAGGACATCTCTGGAAACACC.

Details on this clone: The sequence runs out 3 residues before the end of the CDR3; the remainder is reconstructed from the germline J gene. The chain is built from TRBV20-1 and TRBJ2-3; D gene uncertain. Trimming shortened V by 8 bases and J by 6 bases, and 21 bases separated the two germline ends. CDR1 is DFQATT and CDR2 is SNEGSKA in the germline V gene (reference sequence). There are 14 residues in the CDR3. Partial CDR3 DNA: TGCAGTCCTCCTCCCCTGGCGGCCCGGGATACG. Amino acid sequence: CSPPPLAARDT. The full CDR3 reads CSPPPLAARDTQYF.

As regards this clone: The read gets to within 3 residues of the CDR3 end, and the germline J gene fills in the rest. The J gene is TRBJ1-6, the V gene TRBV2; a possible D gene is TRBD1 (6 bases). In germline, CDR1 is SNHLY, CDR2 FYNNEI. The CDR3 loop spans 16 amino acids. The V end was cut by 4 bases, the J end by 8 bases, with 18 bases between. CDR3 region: CASSGMWGGVDSPLHF. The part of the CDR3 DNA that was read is TGTGCCAGCAGTGGGATGTGGGGGGGCGTCGATTCACCC.

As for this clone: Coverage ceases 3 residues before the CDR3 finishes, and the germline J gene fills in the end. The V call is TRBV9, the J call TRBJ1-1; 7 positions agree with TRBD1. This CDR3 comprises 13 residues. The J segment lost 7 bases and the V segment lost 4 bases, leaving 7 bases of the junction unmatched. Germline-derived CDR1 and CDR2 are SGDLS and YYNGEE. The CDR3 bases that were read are TGTGCCAGCAGCCCATGGGACAGTCGTGAA. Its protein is CASSPWDSRE. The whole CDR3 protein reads CASSPWDSREAFF.

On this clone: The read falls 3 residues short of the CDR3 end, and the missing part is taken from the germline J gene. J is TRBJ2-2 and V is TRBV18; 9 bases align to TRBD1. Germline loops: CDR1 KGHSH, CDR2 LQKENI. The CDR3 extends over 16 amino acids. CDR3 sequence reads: CASSPGSGTGYEKLFF. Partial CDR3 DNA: TGTGCCAGCTCACCCGGCTCCGGGACAGGGTATGAAAAG.